One and the same sample provided the 13 T cell receptor beta chains below, sequenced in a study of cytomegalovirus exposure and HLA in healthy donors. The PCR ran on 60 Vbeta and 13 Jbeta primers. Sequencing was performed with immunoSEQ multiplex PCR; in TCRdb, only in-frame clones are kept and a portion is missing. The sample has about 52,000 clones. The material sequenced was PBMCs. The receptors derive from an older woman in good health and CMV-seropositive.

The V call is TRBV6-6, the J call TRBJ1-2; the D is unclear. Trimming took 6 bases from V and 4 from J, leaving 21 bases between them. The CDR3 is made up of 16 amino acids. CDR1 and CDR2 (germline): MNHNY, SVGAGI (reference sequence). The CDR3 bases are TGTGCCAGCAGATTTACAGCTACGACCTCGTCCTATGGCTACACCTTC. Residues: CASRFTATTSSYGYTF.

The chain joins TRBV6-6 to TRBJ1-6; TRBD1 aligns across 9 bases. The CDR3 has 13 amino acids. The J segment lost 7 bases and the V segment lost 11 bases, leaving 6 bases of the junction unmatched. In germline, CDR1 is MNHNY, CDR2 SVGAGI (reference sequence). For the CDR3, the DNA is TGTGCCGGCGGGGGACAGGGCAATTCACCCCTCCACTTT. This gives the protein CAGGGQGNSPLHF.

The rearrangement uses TRBV10-1 and TRBJ2-2; the match to TRBD2 covers 7 bases. Germline V gene sequence: CDR1 WNHNN, CDR2 SYGVQD (reference sequence). The CDR3 is made up of 15 amino acids. V lost 5 bases, J lost 6 bases, and 9 bases stayed unmatched. DNA for the CDR3: TGCGCCAGCAGTCCCTTCGGGGGGTTGGCCGGGGAGCTGTTTTTT. This codes for CASSPFGGLAGELFF.

The rearrangement joins TRBV27 to TRBJ2-5; 7 bases are a match to TRBD1. There are 16 residues in the CDR3. V was pared by 5 bases and J by 2 bases, with 11 bases of the junction left unmatched. CDR1 is MNHEY, CDR2 SMNVEV, per germline (reference sequence). Here the CDR3 reads CASSMTKWDRQETQYF. DNA for the CDR3: TGTGCCAGCAGTATGACGAAGTGGGACAGACAAGAGACCCAGTACTTC.

The chain links TRBV5-1 to TRBJ1-4; no definite D call. The germline V and J ends were trimmed by 4 bases and 6 bases, with 19 bases remaining between them. The CDR3 is 16 amino acids. Germline V gives CDR1 SGHRS, CDR2 YFSETQ. CDR3: CASSPGLLGWDEKLFF. The CDR3 nucleotides read TGCGCCAGCAGCCCCGGACTGCTGGGGTGGGATGAAAAACTGTTTTTT.

V usage is TRBV29-1 and J usage is TRBJ2-3; TRBD1 is a possible D gene (5 bases). Germline CDR1 and CDR2: SQVTM and ANQGSEA. This CDR3 comprises 12 residues. The V gene lost 4 bases and the J gene lost 6 bases, with 11 bases spanning the gap. The CDR3 is CSVGGRGDTQYF. DNA for the CDR3: TGCAGCGTTGGAGGTAGGGGTGATACGCAGTATTTT.

This chain links TRBV2 with TRBJ1-5; 7 nucleotides line up with TRBD1. This CDR3 is built from 15 residues. V lost 4 bases to trimming and J lost 7 bases; unmatched junction nucleotides: 10. CDR1 is SNHLY, CDR2 FYNNEI, per germline. The CDR3 nucleotides read TGTGCCAGCAGTGTGCAACAGGGGTTGATCCAGCCCCAGCATTTT. It yields the protein CASSVQQGLIQPQHF.

The V and J genes are TRBV5-1 and TRBJ1-1, with TRBD1 matching over 8 bases. This CDR3 comprises 17 residues. V lost 2 bases, J lost 1 base, and 10 bases stayed unmatched. Germline-derived CDR1 and CDR2 are SGHRS and YFSETQ. The CDR3 nucleotides are TGCGCCAGCAGCTTTTTAGACAGGGGTATGCGGAACACTGAAGCTTTCTTT. As protein: CASSFLDRGMRNTEAFF.

Note on this clone: The identical CDR3 is also encoded by other nucleotide sequences in the sample. The gene calls are TRBV6-5 and TRBJ2-7; 7 bases line up with TRBD2. The CDR3 length is 14 residues. CDR1 is MNHEY and CDR2 is SVGAGI in the germline V gene. Trimming took 2 bases from V and 3 from J; bases not matched to a gene: 4. The DNA for the CDR3 is TGTGCCAGCAGTTACGCCAGGGAGGGCTACGAGCAGTACTTC. Translating gives CASSYAREGYEQYF.

This chain uses TRBV15 with TRBJ1-5; D possibly corresponds to TRBD1 (5 bases). Germline CDR1 is LNHNV and CDR2 is YYDKDF (reference sequence). V was shortened by 1 base and J by 0 bases, with 10 bases between the two germline ends. This CDR3 spans 16 amino acids. CDR3 sequence: CATSRGSDSSNQPQHF. The CDR3 DNA reads as TGTGCCACCAGCAGAGGGTCAGACAGTAGCAATCAGCCCCAGCATTTT.

V and J are TRBV7-9 and TRBJ2-7, with D unclear. Germline CDR1 is SEHNR and CDR2 is FQNEAQ (reference sequence). The CDR3 loop spans 12 amino acids. V was cut by 1 base and J by 2 bases, with 3 bases left in between. The CDR3 DNA sequence: TGTGCCAGCAGCTTAGTCGCCTACGAGCAGTACTTC. This gives the protein CASSLVAYEQYF.

The rearrangement links TRBV7-9 to TRBJ2-7, with TRBD1 matching over 8 bases. Germline CDR1 is SEHNR and CDR2 is FQNEAQ (reference sequence). Trimming at V came to 4 bases and at J to 3 bases, leaving 5 bases not matched to a gene. The CDR3 is 14 amino acids. CDR3 sequence reads: CASSYTGTGYEQYF. CDR3 DNA: TGTGCCAGCAGCTACACCGGGACAGGCTACGAGCAGTACTTC.

V usage is TRBV2 and J usage is TRBJ1-1; possible D gene TRBD1, 5 bases. Trimming cost V 4 bases and J 0 bases, with 9 bases left between them. The CDR3 is made up of 14 amino acids. Germline assignment: CDR1 SNHLY and CDR2 FYNNEI. The CDR3 region has the DNA TGTGCCAGCAGTGTTCAGGGATTGAACACTGAAGCTTTCTTT. Protein product: CASSVQGLNTEAFF.